This TCR beta chain was captured by sequencing in a study of beta chain features in type 1 diabetes. Overall study findings and caveats: Across all four CD4+ subsets, people with type 1 diabetes showed modestly shorter TCRB CDR3s.

Of the isolated RNA, all was reverse transcribed, and so the sequenced material was expressed TCRB transcripts. Clones were read by immunoSEQ multiplex PCR, and TCRdb kept only the in-frame ones, dropping some. The sample includes hundreds of thousands of clones, over 11% of them seen just once. CDR3 length: 15 residues. V gave up 4 bases and J gave up 3 bases; unmatched junction bases: 4. Germline V gene data show CDR1 as SNHLY and CDR2 as FYNNEI. Comments on this clone: Its antigen is not known.

The chain carries TRBV2 and TRBJ2-2, with 8 bases identical to TRBD2. The sequencing input was naive CD4+ T cells from blood. This sequence originates from a man younger than 45 with type 1 diabetes. The CDR3 nucleotides are TGTGCCAGCAGTGTTAGCGGGATCGACACCGGGGAGCTGTTTTTT. This codes for CASSVSGIDTGELFF.